The clone carrying this T cell receptor (beta chain) was detected only a few times. Its specificity is not known. The ends lost 4 bases at V and 2 bases at J; junction bases unmatched: 5. Germline V CDR1 and CDR2: MNHEY, SVGAGI. CDR3 length: 15 residues. Researchers used the Oncomine TCR Beta short-read assay to sequence DNA from cultured CD4+ T cells. In TCRdb, the PCR reads were re-called with MiXCR into one record per CDR3 protein. The sample includes more than 15,000 distinct CDR3 sequences, under 75% of them seen just once. This sample was taken from a study of vaccination and CD4 T cells after COVID-19. Whole-study context: Either a CEFX pool, an HIV-1 Nef pool, or no peptide was added to control cultures.

Findings of the study overall: Spike mono-reactivity marked 304 of 307 vaccine-specific clones in convalescent patients.

Noted treatment: approximately 9-day PBMC culture with coronavirus spike peptide pools or control peptides (ViraFEST assay). Sequenced input: CD4+ T cells from blood, cultured in vitro. This clonotype was sampled from a human donor who had recovered from COVID-19. The chain employs TRBV6-5 and TRBJ1-5; 7 bases agree with TRBD1. CDR3 DNA: TGTGCCAGCAGTTCGAGACAGGGTGGCAATCAGCCCCAGCATTTT. Amino acids: CASSSRQGGNQPQHF.